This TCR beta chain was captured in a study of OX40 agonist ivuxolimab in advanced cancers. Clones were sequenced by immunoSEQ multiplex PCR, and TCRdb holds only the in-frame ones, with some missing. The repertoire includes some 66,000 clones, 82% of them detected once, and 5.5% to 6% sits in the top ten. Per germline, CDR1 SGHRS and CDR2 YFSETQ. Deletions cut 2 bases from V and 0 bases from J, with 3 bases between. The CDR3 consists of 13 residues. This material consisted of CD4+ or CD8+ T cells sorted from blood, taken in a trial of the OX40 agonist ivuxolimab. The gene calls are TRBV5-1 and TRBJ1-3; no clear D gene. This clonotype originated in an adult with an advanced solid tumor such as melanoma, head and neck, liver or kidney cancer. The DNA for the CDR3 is TGCGCCAGCAGCTTTTACTCTGGAAACACCATATATTTT. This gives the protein CASSFYSGNTIYF.